Below are 10 T cell receptor beta chains sequenced from a single sample in a study of T cells of healthy individuals. TCRdb reprocessed the 5' RACE reads with MiXCR, giving one entry per CDR3 protein. The repertoire consists of more than 60,000 distinct CDR3 sequences, with about 17% occurring once and the leading ten covering around 4.7%. Source of these receptors: a human donor in good health.

The gene calls are TRBV15 and TRBJ2-3; tentative D call: TRBD1 (6 bases). Trimming left V 1 base short and J 0 bases short, with 8 bases between. Germline loops: CDR1 LNHNV, CDR2 YYDKDF (reference sequence). The length of the CDR3 is 15 residues. The CDR3 reads CATSRGQDSTDTQYF. The CDR3 nucleotides read TGTGCCACCAGCAGAGGACAGGATAGCACAGATACGCAGTATTTT.

The chain links TRBV7-6 to TRBJ2-1; 8 bases align to TRBD1. J gave up 8 bases and V 5 bases, and 14 bases lay outside the gene matches. Germline CDR1 is SGHVS and CDR2 is FNYEAQ. The CDR3 has 16 residues. In DNA, the CDR3 is TGTGCCAGCAGCACCCCCCTAGACAGGGGAGGCTATGAGCAGTTCTTC. It is translated as CASSTPLDRGGYEQFF.

This sequence joins TRBV4-1 and TRBJ2-7; D is perhaps TRBD1 (6 bases). V was shortened by 1 base and J by 4 bases, with 11 bases between the two germline ends. The CDR3 sequence is 14 residues long. The germline V gene has CDR1 MGHRA and CDR2 YSYEKL. The CDR3: CASSQGQATYEQYF. The CDR3 region has the DNA TGCGCCAGCAGCCAAGGACAGGCCACTTACGAGCAGTACTTC.

The V call is TRBV10-3, the J call TRBJ1-2, with a possible D match to TRBD1 (5 bases). Germline V CDR1 and CDR2: ENHRY, SYGVKD. The CDR3 runs 10 residues. V was cut by 6 bases and J by 6 bases, with 5 bases left in between. DNA of the CDR3: TGTGCCATCAGGGGGGATGGCTACACCTTC. This gives the protein CAIRGDGYTF.

V is TRBV19 and J is TRBJ2-1; 11 bases map to TRBD2. Losses at the gene ends were 4 bases for V and 7 bases for J; bases not matched to a gene: 6. Germline V gives CDR1 LNHDA, CDR2 SQIVND (reference sequence). This CDR3 is built from 15 residues. The CDR3 protein is CASSTQGTSGNEQFF. The CDR3, as DNA: TGTGCCAGTAGTACCCAAGGGACTAGCGGAAATGAGCAGTTCTTC.

CDR3 loop: CASRGSSGANVLTF. The CDR3 region has the DNA TGTGCCAGCAGGGGGTCCTCTGGGGCCAACGTCCTGACTTTC. The chain joins TRBV25-1 to TRBJ2-6; D not certain. The germline V and J ends were trimmed by 6 bases and 0 bases, with 6 bases remaining between them. In germline, CDR1 is MGHDK, CDR2 SYGVNS. The length of the CDR3 is 14 residues.

This clonotype was counted ten times or more. V gene TRBV12-3 or TRBV12-4 combines with J gene TRBJ1-2; D ambiguous. V was cut by 6 bases and J by 7 bases, with 24 bases left in between. The CDR3 consists of 16 residues. The CDR3, as DNA: TGTGCCAGCAGCTCGACGACGCGAGAGATCCCCGGTGGCTACACCTTC. As protein: CASSSTTREIPGGYTF.

Judged by abundance, this clonotype is medium-sized. This chain uses TRBV7-9 with TRBJ1-4, with 10 bases fitting TRBD1. V was pared by 0 bases and J by 10 bases, with 5 bases of the junction left unmatched. Germline V gene sequence: CDR1 SEHNR, CDR2 FQNEAQ (reference sequence). This CDR3 spans 15 amino acids. In DNA form, the CDR3 reads TGTGCCAGCAGCTTAGCCACGGGACAGGGGAGAAAACTGTTTTTT. Encoded protein: CASSLATGQGRKLFF.

This clonotype showed up just a few times. In DNA, the CDR3 is TGTGCCAGCAATCCGAACCCGGGAGGAAACACAGATACGCAGTATTTT. Its protein product is CASNPNPGGNTDTQYF. The V and J genes are TRBV6-6 and TRBJ2-3; 7 bases are a match to TRBD2. Germline trimming cut 7 bases from V and 2 bases from J; bases unmatched to any gene: 12. The CDR3 sequence is 16 residues long. Germline lookup yields CDR1 MNHNY and CDR2 SVGAGI (reference sequence).

This clonotype was observed a handful of times. A read error may be the cause here, since a much bigger clone is one base away. The chain carries TRBV7-2 and TRBJ2-3, with TRBD2 as a possible D gene (6 bases). This CDR3 contains 15 residues. Germline V CDR1 and CDR2: SGHTA, FQGNSA. The CDR3 DNA follows: TGTGTCAGCAGCTTTACCAGCGGGAGCACAGATACGCAGTATTTT. It is translated as CVSSFTSGSTDTQYF.